The clone carrying this TCR beta chain was recorded only once. The sample comes from a study of blood T cell repertoires in COVID-19. The CDR3 has 14 amino acids. The germline CDR1 and CDR2 sequences are MNHEY and SMNVEV (reference sequence). V shed 6 bases, J shed 3 bases, and the junction held 1 base outside the gene matches. As processed by the authors: Estimation of nucleated cell counts relied on the amplification of reference gene primers. Data came from immunoSEQ multiplex PCR; TCRdb stores just in-frame clones and leaves some out. The V and J calls and clone size come from that table; D and trimming were worked out from the DNA. The data show under 200,000 clones, about nine tenths seen once. The Seattle site enrolled patients during active infection and followed them longitudinally.

The TCR comes from a young man with COVID-19, enrolled during active disease. Sequencing used peripheral blood. This rearrangement joins TRBV27 to TRBJ2-3, with 12 bases aligning to TRBD2. The chain's CDR3 is CASRLAGGTDTQYF. In DNA form, the CDR3 reads TGTGCCAGCAGACTAGCGGGAGGAACAGATACGCAGTATTTT.